This TCR beta chain was profiled in a study of T cell responses to AZD1222 COVID-19 vaccine. The CDR3 is made up of 15 amino acids. From germline, CDR1 is KGHSH and CDR2 LQKENI. Deletions cut 3 bases from V and 4 bases from J, with 14 bases between. The protocol was immunoSEQ multiplex PCR, while the TCRdb copy is restricted to in-frame clones and leaves out a portion. Altogether more than 95,000 clones are present, approximately 89% being singletons, with the ten largest covering less than 11%. Sequencing was performed on peripheral blood, taken on day 0 of AZD1222 vaccination. The V call is TRBV18, the J call TRBJ2-3, with D tentatively TRBD1 (5 bases). This TCR was recovered from an adult in good health. CDR3 sequence reads: CASSPLLGAPDTQYF. CDR3 in DNA: TGTGCCAGCTCACCCCTTCTAGGGGCCCCAGATACGCAGTATTTT.